Here is one TCR beta chain with its context. Its recognized antigen is unknown. No much larger clone exists at a distance of one base, and base qualities are not known. Ophthalmopathy patients had moderately to severely active disease, Clinical Activity Score of at least 3, NOSPECS grade of at least 4, and duration under 3 months. Any patient with an uncontrolled infection, another autoimmune disease, pregnancy or lactation was excluded. Diagnoses relied on clinical symptoms, serum thyroxine and TRAb, thyroid ultrasound and orbital computed tomography. PBMCs were isolated from about 10 ml of fresh peripheral blood by Ficoll-Paque density gradient centrifugation. Total RNA was extracted with Trizol reagent, and quality was checked on an Agilent 2100 Bioanalyzer. Deletion took 4 bases off V and 4 bases off J, with a span of 17 bases between the germline ends. From cysteine to phenylalanine, the CDR3 is 16 amino acids long. The CDR3 DNA has 48 bases and is translated from base 1. CDR1 and CDR2, per the germline V gene, are MGHRA and YSYEKL.

These data originate in a study of T cells in Graves' hyperthyroidism and ophthalmopathy (dated by TCRdb to 2018 to 2020). In the study overall: Peripheral blood was collected at initial diagnosis, before any treatment. Prospective prediction of ophthalmopathy was tested in an independent validation cohort of about 19 hyperthyroidism patients and approximately 17 patients who later progressed to ophthalmopathy. Thyroid tissue and blood T-cell repertoires from roughly 6 Graves' hyperthyroidism patients were also compared in the study. According to the paper, TCR Vbeta CDR3 sequencing was carried out on about 140 peripheral blood samples, which came from over 40 ophthalmopathy, 75 to 80 hyperthyroidism and approximately 17 progressor patients. For training and testing, the roughly 100 patients in the discovery cohort were randomly divided in a 7:3 ratio. To identify TCR V-J signatures that set the groups apart, the researchers used a discovery cohort of approximately 98 patients, made up of 43 with Graves' ophthalmopathy and 57 with stable Graves' hyperthyroidism. Following sampling, methimazole starting at 30 mg daily was given to hyperthyroidism patients, and high-dose intravenous methylprednisolone was given to ophthalmopathy patients. Points the paper makes about the study in general: Most expanded thyroid clonotypes (frequency above 0.001) were also found in blood, which suggests that blood repertoires may mirror thyroid immune responses. In validation, the model predicted progression to ophthalmopathy a median of roughly 6.1 months before onset, with about 67% sensitivity and around 76% specificity. Sample size was not statistically predetermined, and investigators were not blinded to group allocation. In cross-validation, a model built on a 13 V-J signature told ophthalmopathy apart from stable hyperthyroidism with approximately 91% sensitivity and roughly 81% specificity, and in testing the same model reached 80%/75%.

The TCR beta CDR3 regions were amplified from the RNA transcripts. For the first round of RT-PCR on the TCR CDR3, the HTBI primer set was used together with the Qiagen OneStep RT-PCR kit. Libraries were constructed in a second round of multiplex PCR, after which size selection and purification were carried out. Paired-end sequencing of the libraries was performed with 100 bp reads on an Illumina HiSeq2000. As for how the authors treated the data: Raw data were processed with SOAPnuke, discarding reads with adapters, uncalled bases, mean Phred below 15, or no exact constant-primer or identifier match. High-quality paired reads were merged using COPE v1.2.5, and each unique nucleotide sequence was defined as a clonotype. Clonotypes were aligned to IMGT TRBV, TRBD and TRBJ reference segments using MiTCR v1.1. Analysis was restricted to V-J combinations with a frequency above 0.0001, which covered 99.2% of repertoires. A TCS score was defined as the ratio of F50 (clonal expansion) to E x V (chaos), with BLOSUM62-based TCRdist applied between CDR3 peptides within each V-J. Welch's t-statistics and random forest reduced around 550 V-J features to some 14, which were used in a naive Bayes classifier (R e1071). TCRdb reworked the public reads: Q25 trimming with fastp, MiXCR clone assembly, productive beta chains retained. Rows merge per CDR3 protein into single entries with the most common DNA and genes. The V and J calls reflect TCRdb's pipeline rather than the authors' work. For this sample the table gives about 380,000 distinct CDR3 sequences, of which about 18% were detected only once. Around two fifths of the sample is taken by the ten largest.

What was sequenced was blood. The chain links TRBV4-1 with TRBJ2-1, with the D gene not clear enough to name. This TCR derives from a man in his late teens or twenties with Graves' ophthalmopathy. The DNA is as follows: TGCGCCAGCAGCCTGAACGGTGGGTCAGCTTACAATGAGCAGTTCTTC. Protein translation: CASSLNGGSAYNEQFF.